The entry that follows covers one T cell receptor (beta chain) sequence. What it recognizes is unknown. Germline values: CDR1 LGHDT, CDR2 YNNKEL (reference sequence). Trimming cost V 6 bases and J 4 bases, with 14 bases left between them. The CDR3 sequence is 14 residues long. Primed by a sample-barcoded 5' primer and a J-beta primer mix, a second PCR proceeded for about 6 to 11 cycles. TCRdb itself ran the 5' RACE reads through MiXCR, one entry per CDR3 protein. The data contain fewer than 2,000,000 distinct CDR3 sequences, 34% of them singletons. These data are taken from a study of blood T cells in healthy people across ages. Study-wide findings and caveats: Diversity estimates from one million T cells were considered underestimates.

Sequenced: blood. The origin of this receptor is a woman in her 30s in good health. This chain uses TRBV3-1 with TRBJ2-3; a possible D gene is TRBD1 (6 bases). The CDR3 DNA reads as TGTGCCAGCAGTTACGGTTGGGGGCCAGATACGCAGTATTTT. Its protein is CASSYGWGPDTQYF.